This entry lists 30 T cell receptor beta chains sequenced from one sample in a study of shared clonotypes between healthy human individuals. Method: immunoSEQ multiplex PCR; TCRdb's copy keeps in-frame clones and lacks some. In the table there are 2 million to 3 million clones, approximately 90% of which are singletons. Sequenced input: naive CD4+ T cells sorted from blood. Subset indicated: CD45RA+ positively selected. The receptors were sampled from a young man in good health.

With respect to this clone: A clone one base away is much larger, so this may be a read error. The gene calls are TRBV19 and TRBJ1-1, with 8 bases lining up with TRBD1. V shed 1 base and J 4 bases; nucleotides not matched to a gene: 2. Germline V CDR1 and CDR2: LNHDA, SQIVND (reference sequence). This CDR3 is 14 amino acids long. The CDR3: CASSIGQGATEAFF. CDR3 nucleotide sequence: TGTGCCAGTAGTATAGGGCAGGGGGCCACTGAAGCTTTCTTT.

CDR3 in amino acids: CASLSPRQGSGGYTF. CDR3 bases: TGTGCCAGTTTAAGCCCCCGACAGGGGAGCGGTGGCTACACCTTC. The genes are TRBV19 and TRBJ1-2, with 8 bases identical to TRBD1. V shed 8 bases, J shed 7 bases, and the junction held 15 bases outside the gene matches. Germline CDR1 LNHDA, CDR2 SQIVND (reference sequence). The CDR3 covers 15 residues.

The chain has TRBV2 and TRBJ2-2; the match to TRBD1 covers 8 bases. Germline V gene data show CDR1 as SNHLY and CDR2 as FYNNEI. There are 14 residues in the CDR3. After removal of 6 bases from V and 5 bases from J, the junction contained 5 bases not matched to a gene. This CDR3 is CASRTTGETGELFF. Written as DNA, the CDR3 is TGTGCCAGCAGGACGACAGGGGAAACCGGGGAGCTGTTTTTT.

About this clone: The same CDR3 also results from other DNA sequences found in this sample. This rearrangement joins TRBV28 to TRBJ2-7; no definite D call. Germline V gene data show CDR1 as MDHEN and CDR2 as SYDVKM. V was shortened by 1 base and J by 6 bases, with 10 bases between the two germline ends. This CDR3 spans 13 amino acids. The CDR3 DNA sequence: TGTGCCAGCAGTTTATTAGGAACTGGCGAGCAGTACTTC. Translation: CASSLLGTGEQYF.

The chain combines TRBV9 with TRBJ1-2; the D is unclear. CDR1 is SGDLS and CDR2 is YYNGEE in the germline V gene. V shed 0 bases and J shed 2 bases, with 11 bases lying between them. The CDR3 covers 15 residues. The CDR3 DNA is TGTGCCAGCAGCGTAGCTGGAGGGAAGAACTATGGCTACACCTTC. As protein: CASSVAGGKNYGYTF.

The V gene is TRBV7-2, the J gene TRBJ1-2, with TRBD1 as a possible D gene (6 bases). CDR1 is SGHTA and CDR2 is FQGNSA in the germline V gene. CDR3 length: 15 residues. With 1 base removed from V and 6 bases from J, the gap between germline ends came to 15 bases. As DNA, the CDR3 is TGTGCCAGCAGCTTAGTGGCAGGGGAATTCAATGGCTACACCTTC. Its protein product is CASSLVAGEFNGYTF.

The gene calls are TRBV5-4 and TRBJ2-2, with 9 bases lining up with TRBD2. V lost 1 base and J lost 7; bases outside the gene matches: 14. CDR1 SGHNT and CDR2 YYREEE come from the germline V gene (reference sequence). The CDR3 is 18 amino acids. CDR3 in amino acids: CASSLLGGSGRNGGELFF. DNA of the CDR3: TGTGCCAGCAGCTTGCTTGGTGGTAGCGGGAGAAATGGCGGGGAGCTGTTTTTT.

The DNA for the CDR3 is TGTGCCAGCAGCCGCCCTTTCGATACGCAGTATTTT. The encoded protein is CASSRPFDTQYF. The chain joins TRBV6-5 to TRBJ2-3; D unresolved. V lost 6 bases, J lost 6 bases, and 10 bases lay in between. CDR3 length equals 12 residues. Germline V gene lookup returns CDR1 MNHEY and CDR2 SVGAGI.

This chain joins TRBV6-6 and TRBJ1-6; D is unresolved. The V and J ends lost 6 bases and 4 bases respectively, with 16 bases between them. Germline assignment: CDR1 MNHNY and CDR2 SVGAGI (reference sequence). The CDR3 runs to 16 residues. CDR3 DNA sequence: TGTGCCAGCAGCCCTGACCCGGCGGAATATAATTCACCCCTCCACTTT. Encoded protein: CASSPDPAEYNSPLHF.

The rearrangement uses TRBV5-1 and TRBJ2-7; 8 nucleotides align to TRBD1. Germline CDR1 SGHRS, CDR2 YFSETQ. The trim removed 4 bases at V and 1 base at J, leaving 10 bases unmatched. The CDR3 spans 16 residues. The CDR3 coding sequence is TGCGCCAGCAGCGGACCCAGGGGGCAGATATCCTACGAGCAGTACTTC. Protein product: CASSGPRGQISYEQYF.

This chain joins TRBV2 and TRBJ1-1, with D uncertain. The germline gives CDR1 SNHLY, CDR2 FYNNEI. V was cut by 8 bases and J by 1 base, with 11 bases left in between. The CDR3 spans 13 residues. CDR3 sequence: CASGTPSNTEAFF. CDR3 sequence (DNA): TGTGCCAGCGGAACACCCTCGAACACTGAAGCTTTCTTT.

The V call is TRBV15, the J call TRBJ2-7; TRBD2 aligns across 9 bases. V shed 2 bases, J shed 0 bases, and the junction held 14 bases outside the gene matches. CDR1 and CDR2 from the germline V gene are LNHNV and YYDKDF (reference sequence). The CDR3 runs to 19 residues. The CDR3 sequence is CATSRPIPRGSGSSYEQYF. CDR3 coding DNA: TGTGCCACCAGCAGACCTATACCGAGGGGTAGCGGGAGCTCCTACGAGCAGTACTTC.

Of note for this clone: Additional DNA sequences in this sample encode the identical CDR3. This chain connects TRBV30 to TRBJ2-5; unclear D gene. CDR3 length: 11 amino acids. Germline V gene sequence: CDR1 GTSNPN, CDR2 SVGIG (reference sequence). V lost 2 bases to trimming and J lost 5 bases, with 6 bases between them. This chain's CDR3 is CAWSTEETQYF. As DNA, the CDR3 is TGTGCCTGGAGTACTGAGGAGACCCAGTACTTC.

In this sample, this clone turned up a few times. The V call is TRBV5-1, the J call TRBJ2-5, with D hard to call. V was pared by 6 bases and J by 7 bases, with 16 bases between. The CDR3 extends over 13 amino acids. Germline assignment: CDR1 SGHRS and CDR2 YFSETQ. In DNA, the CDR3 is TGCGCCAGCACCATGGACCCTGTCGGGACCCAGTACTTC. This encodes CASTMDPVGTQYF.

The V gene is TRBV7-9, the J gene TRBJ1-2; no reliable D call. Trimming took off 1 base at V and 2 bases at J, with 8 bases between the two ends. The CDR3 sequence is 14 residues long. Germline V gene sequence: CDR1 SEHNR, CDR2 FQNEAQ (reference sequence). For the CDR3, the DNA is TGTGCCAGCAGCTTAGATCGGCAGAACTATGGCTACACCTTC. It codes for CASSLDRQNYGYTF.

Only a few counts were recorded for this clone. The chain carries TRBV29-1 and TRBJ1-1, with a weak D call TRBD1 (5 bases). The germline V and J ends were trimmed by 3 bases and 7 bases, with 15 bases remaining between them. The CDR3 totals 13 residues. The germline V gene encodes CDR1 SQVTM and CDR2 ANQGSEA. The CDR3 protein is CSVDRSTQGEAFF. CDR3 bases: TGCAGCGTTGATCGATCGACGCAGGGTGAAGCTTTCTTT. Filled out from reference TRBV29-1 and TRBJ1-1, the complete variable domain reads SAVISQKPSRDICQRGTSLTIQCQVDSQVTMMFWYRQQPGQSLTLIATANQGSEATYESGFVIDKFPISRPNLTFSTLTVSNMSPEDSSIYLCSVDRSTQGEAFFGQGTRLTVV.

The CDR3 here is CAFYLGSTEAFF. Written as DNA, the CDR3 is TGTGCCTTTTACCTTGGGAGCACTGAAGCTTTCTTT. The chain combines TRBV30 with TRBJ1-1; D remains unclear. CDR1 is GTSNPN, CDR2 SVGIG, per germline (reference sequence). This CDR3 spans 12 amino acids. Trimming removed 7 bases at V and 4 bases at J, with 13 bases between.

The chain carries TRBV5-1 and TRBJ1-4; 7 positions match TRBD1. The CDR3 contains 18 residues. J lost 0 bases, V lost 4 bases, and 12 bases had no gene match. From germline, CDR1 is SGHRS and CDR2 YFSETQ. CDR3 residues: CASSTGTDSWATNEKLFF. The CDR3 coding sequence is TGCGCCAGCAGCACCGGGACAGATTCCTGGGCAACTAATGAAAAACTGTTTTTT.

V gene TRBV27 combines with J gene TRBJ2-7; 7 bases line up with TRBD1. The CDR3 is 16 amino acids. V gave up 5 bases and J gave up 0 bases; unmatched junction bases: 10. Per germline, CDR1 MNHEY and CDR2 SMNVEV (reference sequence). The CDR3 sequence: CASSEKQGFFSYEQYF. The CDR3 bases are TGTGCCAGCAGTGAAAAACAGGGGTTCTTCTCCTACGAGCAGTACTTC.

The J gene is TRBJ2-5, the V gene TRBV25-1, with 8 nucleotides matching TRBD1. The V gene's germline CDR1 is MGHDK and CDR2 SYGVNS. The CDR3 has 16 residues. Germline trimming cut 1 base from V and 3 bases from J; bases unmatched to any gene: 7. CDR3 bases: TGTGCCAGCAGTGAATCGCTAGGACAGGGAAAAGAGACCCAGTACTTC. It specifies CASSESLGQGKETQYF.

This clone was observed a single time. V usage is TRBV2 and J usage is TRBJ2-7; D not resolved. Trimming stripped 11 bases from V and 0 bases from J, with 11 bases between. The CDR3 spans 12 residues. The germline CDR1 and CDR2 sequences are SNHLY and FYNNEI. DNA for the CDR3: TGTGCCGGCCGAATGAACTCCTACGAGCAGTACTTC. Translation gives CAGRMNSYEQYF.

The gene calls are TRBV5-1 and TRBJ2-7; D ambiguous. CDR3 length equals 13 residues. CDR1 is SGHRS, CDR2 YFSETQ, per germline. V lost 7 bases to trimming and J lost 2 bases, with 13 bases between them. The chain's CDR3 is CASGVGLTYEQYF. Written as DNA, the CDR3 is TGCGCCAGCGGGGTAGGGCTGACCTACGAGCAGTACTTC.

This sequence joins TRBV5-5 and TRBJ1-3; 8 bases are a match to TRBD1. Germline CDR1 SGHKS, CDR2 YYEKEE (reference sequence). The CDR3 loop spans 19 amino acids. The J segment lost 4 bases and the V segment lost 2 bases, leaving 17 bases of the junction unmatched. This CDR3 is CASSFGGDPRGRPGNTIYF. The CDR3 DNA is TGTGCCAGCAGCTTTGGGGGCGACCCCAGGGGGCGTCCAGGAAACACCATATATTTT.

This chain connects TRBV10-3 to TRBJ2-6; 10 bases line up with TRBD1. The CDR3 length is 16 residues. J was trimmed by 2 bases and V by 2 bases; bases with no gene match: 0. The V gene's germline CDR1 is ENHRY and CDR2 SYGVKD. This CDR3 is CAISEGQGAGANVLTF. The DNA of the CDR3 is TGTGCCATCAGTGAGGGACAGGGGGCTGGGGCCAACGTCCTGACTTTC.

This clone was seen only once. This chain connects TRBV11-2 to TRBJ2-5; TRBD2 might be the D (6 bases). The CDR3 loop spans 17 amino acids. Germline assignment: CDR1 SGHAT and CDR2 FQNNGV. V lost 0 bases and J 7 bases, leaving 21 bases between the germline ends. The CDR3 coding sequence is TGTGCCAGCAGCTTAGAAGTGGCCAGACCTATCGGGGGGACCCAGTACTTC. It yields the protein CASSLEVARPIGGTQYF.

This clone has just one count. This CDR3 is CASSLVASGNTGELFF. CDR3 nucleotide sequence: TGCGCCAGCAGCTTGGTGGCTAGCGGGAACACCGGGGAGCTGTTTTTT. The chain combines TRBV5-1 with TRBJ2-2, with 7 bases fitting TRBD2. Trimming removed 0 bases from V and 1 base from J; junction bases left unmatched: 3. The CDR3 totals 16 residues. The germline V gene encodes CDR1 SGHRS and CDR2 YFSETQ.

In the case of this clone: Other DNA sequences in this sample translate to the same CDR3. The V and J genes are TRBV2 and TRBJ2-2; the D gene is possibly TRBD1 (5 bases). The CDR3 consists of 14 residues. CDR1 is SNHLY and CDR2 is FYNNEI in the germline V gene. V was trimmed by 3 bases and J by 2 bases, leaving 7 bases between them. This CDR3 is CASSEQGNTGELFF. CDR3 bases: TGTGCCAGCAGTGAGCAGGGAAACACCGGGGAGCTGTTTTTT.

Written as DNA, the CDR3 is TGCGCCAGCAGCTCCGCCGGGACAAGTTCTGGAAACACCATATATTTT. The encoded protein is CASSSAGTSSGNTIYF. This sequence joins TRBV5-1 and TRBJ1-3; possibly TRBD1 for D (6 bases). V shed 3 bases and J shed 1 base, with 14 bases lying between them. Per germline, CDR1 SGHRS and CDR2 YFSETQ. CDR3 length equals 16 residues.

This chain joins TRBV7-9 and TRBJ2-3; D might be TRBD2 (6 bases). Germline V gene data show CDR1 as SEHNR and CDR2 as FQNEAQ (reference sequence). There are 16 residues in the CDR3. The germline V and J ends were trimmed by 5 bases and 7 bases, with 22 bases remaining between them. For the CDR3, the DNA is TGTGCCAGCAGCGACCGGGACTCCCGGATAGGAAATACGCAGTATTTT. As protein: CASSDRDSRIGNTQYF.

About this clone itself: Other DNA sequences in the same sample also yield this CDR3. The rearrangement joins TRBV11-2 to TRBJ2-5; the D is unclear. Trimming took 5 bases from V and 5 from J, leaving 6 bases between them. Germline loops: CDR1 SGHAT, CDR2 FQNNGV. CDR3 length: 11 residues. In nucleotides, the CDR3 is TGTGCCAGCAGCAGCCCGGAGACCCAGTACTTC. Translating gives CASSSPETQYF.